This T cell receptor beta chain was captured by sequencing in a study of blood T cell repertoires in COVID-19. CDR1 is SGHAT and CDR2 is FQNNGV in the germline V gene. The CDR3 spans 17 residues. V was clipped by 1 base and J by 2 bases; unmatched bases: 9. Data came from immunoSEQ multiplex PCR; TCRdb stores just in-frame clones and leaves some out. The table records roughly 130,000 clones, more than 70% of them present only once. The chain links TRBV11-2 to TRBJ2-7; 9 bases fit TRBD1. This receptor was taken from a woman in her thirties who had recovered from COVID-19. Sequences were obtained from peripheral blood. The CDR3 sequence is CASSLAPRGQGPYEQYF. In nucleotides, the CDR3 is TGTGCCAGCAGCTTAGCCCCGAGGGGACAGGGCCCCTACGAGCAGTACTTC.